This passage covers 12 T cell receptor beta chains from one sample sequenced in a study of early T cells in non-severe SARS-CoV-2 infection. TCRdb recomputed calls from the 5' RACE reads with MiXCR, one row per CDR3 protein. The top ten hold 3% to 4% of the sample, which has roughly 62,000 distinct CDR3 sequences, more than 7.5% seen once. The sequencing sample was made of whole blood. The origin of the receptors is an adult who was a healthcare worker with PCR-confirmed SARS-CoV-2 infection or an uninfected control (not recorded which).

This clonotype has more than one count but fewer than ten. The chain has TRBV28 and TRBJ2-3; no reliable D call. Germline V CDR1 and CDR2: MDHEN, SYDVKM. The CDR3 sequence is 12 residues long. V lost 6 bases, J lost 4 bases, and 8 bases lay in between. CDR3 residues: CASRAFADTQYF. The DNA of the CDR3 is TGTGCCAGCAGAGCGTTCGCAGATACGCAGTATTTT.

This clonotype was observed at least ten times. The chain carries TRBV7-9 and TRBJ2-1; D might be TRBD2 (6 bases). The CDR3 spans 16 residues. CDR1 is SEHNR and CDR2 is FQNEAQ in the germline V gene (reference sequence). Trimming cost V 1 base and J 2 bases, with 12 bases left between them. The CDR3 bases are TGTGCCAGCAGCTTAGATGGCGGGGCCGCCTACAATGAGCAGTTCTTC. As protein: CASSLDGGAAYNEQFF. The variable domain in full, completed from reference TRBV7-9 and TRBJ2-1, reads DTGVSQNPRHKITKRGQNVTFRCDPISEHNRLYWYRQTLGQGPEFLTYFQNEAQLEKSRLLSDRFSAERPKGSFSTLEIQRTEQGDSAMYLCASSLDGGAAYNEQFFGPGTRLTVL.

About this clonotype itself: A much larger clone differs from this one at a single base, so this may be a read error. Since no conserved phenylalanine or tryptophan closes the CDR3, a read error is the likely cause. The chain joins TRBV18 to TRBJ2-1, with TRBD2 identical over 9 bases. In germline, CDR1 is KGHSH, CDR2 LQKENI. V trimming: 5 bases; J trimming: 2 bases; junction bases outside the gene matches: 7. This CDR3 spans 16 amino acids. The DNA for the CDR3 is TGTGCCAGCTCAGGGTTCGAGCGGGAGGCCTACAATGAGCAGTTCTTA. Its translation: CASSGFEREAYNEQFL.

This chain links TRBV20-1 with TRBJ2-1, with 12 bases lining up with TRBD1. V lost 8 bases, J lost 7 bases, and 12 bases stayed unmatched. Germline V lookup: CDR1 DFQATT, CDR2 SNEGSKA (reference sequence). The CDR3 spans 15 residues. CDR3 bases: TGCAGTTTAGCGGCCGGGACAGGGGGCAGGAATGAGCAGTTCTTC. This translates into CSLAAGTGGRNEQFF.

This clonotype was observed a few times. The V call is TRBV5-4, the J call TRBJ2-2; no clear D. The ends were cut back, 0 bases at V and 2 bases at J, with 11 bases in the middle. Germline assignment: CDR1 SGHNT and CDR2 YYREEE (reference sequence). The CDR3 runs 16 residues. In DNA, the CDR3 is TGTGCCAGCAGCTTGGCCGGTAACAGAAACACCGGGGAGCTGTTTTTT. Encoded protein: CASSLAGNRNTGELFF.

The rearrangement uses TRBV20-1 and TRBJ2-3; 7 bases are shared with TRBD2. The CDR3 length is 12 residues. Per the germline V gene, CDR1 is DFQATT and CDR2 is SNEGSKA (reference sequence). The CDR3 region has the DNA TGCAGCGTCCCGGGGAGGGCAGATACGCAGTATTTT. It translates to CSVPGRADTQYF.

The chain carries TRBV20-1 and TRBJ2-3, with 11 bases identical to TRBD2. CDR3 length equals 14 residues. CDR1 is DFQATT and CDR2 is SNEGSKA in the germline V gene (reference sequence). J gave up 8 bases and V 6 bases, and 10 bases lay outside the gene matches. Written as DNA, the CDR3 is TGCAGTGCAATGGGACTAGCGGCGGGGGGTACGCAGTATTTT. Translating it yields CSAMGLAAGGTQYF.

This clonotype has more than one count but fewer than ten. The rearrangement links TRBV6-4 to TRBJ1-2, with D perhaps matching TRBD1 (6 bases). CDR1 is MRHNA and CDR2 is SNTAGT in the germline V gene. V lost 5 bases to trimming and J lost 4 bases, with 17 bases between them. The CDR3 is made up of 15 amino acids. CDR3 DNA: TGTGCCAGCAGTCCCGTGGAGACAGGCCCCTATGGCTACACCTTC. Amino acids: CASSPVETGPYGYTF.

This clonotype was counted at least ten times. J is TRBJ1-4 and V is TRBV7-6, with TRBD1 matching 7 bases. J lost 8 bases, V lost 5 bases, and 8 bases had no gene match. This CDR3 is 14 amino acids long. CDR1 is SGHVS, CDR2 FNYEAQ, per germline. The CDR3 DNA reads TGTGCCAGCAGCCCCCACGGACAGGCCGAAAAACTGTTTTTT. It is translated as CASSPHGQAEKLFF.

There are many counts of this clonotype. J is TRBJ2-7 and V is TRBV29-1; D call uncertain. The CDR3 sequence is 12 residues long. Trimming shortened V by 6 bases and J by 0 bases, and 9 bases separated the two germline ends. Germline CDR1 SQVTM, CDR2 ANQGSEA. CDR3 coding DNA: TGCAGCGTGCGGTATAGCTCCTACGAGCAGTACTTC. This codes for CSVRYSSYEQYF.

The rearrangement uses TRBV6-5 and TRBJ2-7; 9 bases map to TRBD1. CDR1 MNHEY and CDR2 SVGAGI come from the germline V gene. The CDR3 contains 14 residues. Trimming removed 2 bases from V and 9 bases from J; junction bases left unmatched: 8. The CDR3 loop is CASSYGGGQGWQYF. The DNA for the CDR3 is TGTGCCAGCAGTTACGGCGGGGGACAGGGATGGCAGTACTTC.

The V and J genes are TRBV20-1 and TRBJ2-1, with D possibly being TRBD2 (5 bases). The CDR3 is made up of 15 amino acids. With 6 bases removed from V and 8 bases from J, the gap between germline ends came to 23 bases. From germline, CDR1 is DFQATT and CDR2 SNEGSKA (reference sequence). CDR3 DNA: TGCAGTGCCCCACCCAGGACTCTCCTTCGCGATGAGCAGTTCTTC. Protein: CSAPPRTLLRDEQFF.